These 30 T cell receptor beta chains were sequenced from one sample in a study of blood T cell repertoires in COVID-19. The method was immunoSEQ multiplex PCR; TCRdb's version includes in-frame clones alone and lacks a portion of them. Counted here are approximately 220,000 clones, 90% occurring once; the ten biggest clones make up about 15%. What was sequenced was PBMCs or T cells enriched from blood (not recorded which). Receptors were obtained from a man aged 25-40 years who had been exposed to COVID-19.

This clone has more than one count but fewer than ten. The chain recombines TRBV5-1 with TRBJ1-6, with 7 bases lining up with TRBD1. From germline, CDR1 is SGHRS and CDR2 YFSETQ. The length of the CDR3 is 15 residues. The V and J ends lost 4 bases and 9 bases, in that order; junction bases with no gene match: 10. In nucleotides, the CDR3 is TGCGCCAGCAGCCCCCGTGAGGGGGCAGGTTCACCCCTCCACTTT. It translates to CASSPREGAGSPLHF.

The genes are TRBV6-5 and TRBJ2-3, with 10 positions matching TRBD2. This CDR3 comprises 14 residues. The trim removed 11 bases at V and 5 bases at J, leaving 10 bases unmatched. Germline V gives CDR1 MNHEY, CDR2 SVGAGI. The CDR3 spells CASLSGGAKDTQYF. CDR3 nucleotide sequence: TGTGCCTCGCTAAGCGGGGGGGCTAAAGATACGCAGTATTTT.

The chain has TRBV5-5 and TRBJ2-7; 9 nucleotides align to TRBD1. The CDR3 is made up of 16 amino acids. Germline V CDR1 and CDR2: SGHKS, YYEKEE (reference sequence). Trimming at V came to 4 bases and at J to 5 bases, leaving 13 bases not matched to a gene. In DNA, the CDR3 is TGTGCCAGCAGCCTTTCCCTTCCGGGACAGGGACACGAGCAGTACTTC. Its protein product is CASSLSLPGQGHEQYF.

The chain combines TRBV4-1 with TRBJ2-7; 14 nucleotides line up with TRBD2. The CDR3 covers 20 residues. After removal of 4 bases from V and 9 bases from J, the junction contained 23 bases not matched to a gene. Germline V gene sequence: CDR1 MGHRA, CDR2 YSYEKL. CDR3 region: CASSPHVLPPGLAGALTQYF. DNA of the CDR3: TGCGCCAGCAGCCCCCATGTCCTTCCTCCGGGACTAGCGGGGGCTCTGACGCAGTACTTC.

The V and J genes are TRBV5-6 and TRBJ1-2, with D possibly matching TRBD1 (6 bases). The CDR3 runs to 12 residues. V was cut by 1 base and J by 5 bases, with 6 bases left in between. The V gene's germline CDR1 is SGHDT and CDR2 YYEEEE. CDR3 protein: CASSLQGYGYTF. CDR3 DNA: TGTGCCAGCAGCTTGCAGGGGTATGGCTACACCTTC.

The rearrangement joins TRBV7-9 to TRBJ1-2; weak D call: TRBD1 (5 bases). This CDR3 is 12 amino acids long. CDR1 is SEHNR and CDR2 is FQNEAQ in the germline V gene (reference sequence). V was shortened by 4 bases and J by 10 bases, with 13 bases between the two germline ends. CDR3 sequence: CASSYTQADYTF. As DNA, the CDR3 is TGTGCCAGCAGCTATACACAGGCTGACTACACCTTC.

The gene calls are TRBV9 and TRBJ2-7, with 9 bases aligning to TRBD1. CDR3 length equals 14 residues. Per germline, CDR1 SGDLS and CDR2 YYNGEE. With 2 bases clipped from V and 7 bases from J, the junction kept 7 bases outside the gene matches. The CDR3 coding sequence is TGTGCCAGCAGCGTTACAGGGGGCATTACAGAGCAGTACTTC. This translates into CASSVTGGITEQYF. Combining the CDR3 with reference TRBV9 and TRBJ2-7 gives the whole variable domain DSGVTQTPKHLITATGQRVTLRCSPRSGDLSVYWYQQSLDQGLQFLIQYYNGEERAKGNILERFSAQQFPDLHSELNLSSLELGDSALYFCASSVTGGITEQYFGPGTRLTVT.

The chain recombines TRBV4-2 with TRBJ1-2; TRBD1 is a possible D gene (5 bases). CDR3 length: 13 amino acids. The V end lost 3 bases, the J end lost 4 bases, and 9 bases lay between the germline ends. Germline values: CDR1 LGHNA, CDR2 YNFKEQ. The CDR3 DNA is TGTGCCAGCAGCCAGGTCGACAGCTATGGCTACACCTTC. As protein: CASSQVDSYGYTF.

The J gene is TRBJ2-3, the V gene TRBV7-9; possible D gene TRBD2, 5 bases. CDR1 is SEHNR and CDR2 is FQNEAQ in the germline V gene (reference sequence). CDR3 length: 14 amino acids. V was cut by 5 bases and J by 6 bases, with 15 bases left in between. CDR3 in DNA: TGTGCCAGCAGCAAACTAGTTCCCCCCGATACGCAGTATTTT. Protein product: CASSKLVPPDTQYF.

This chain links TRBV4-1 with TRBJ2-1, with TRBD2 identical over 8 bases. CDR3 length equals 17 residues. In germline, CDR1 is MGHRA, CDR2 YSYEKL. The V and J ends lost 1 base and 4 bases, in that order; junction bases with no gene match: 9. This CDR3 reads CASSQGRVAGQYNEQFF. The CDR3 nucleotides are TGCGCCAGCAGCCAAGGTAGGGTAGCGGGGCAGTACAATGAGCAGTTCTTC.

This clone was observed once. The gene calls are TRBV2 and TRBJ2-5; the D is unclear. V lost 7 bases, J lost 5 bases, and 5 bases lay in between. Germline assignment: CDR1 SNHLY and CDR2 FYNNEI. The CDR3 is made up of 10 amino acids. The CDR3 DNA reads TGTGCCAGCACCCGGGAGACCCAGTACTTC. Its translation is CASTRETQYF.

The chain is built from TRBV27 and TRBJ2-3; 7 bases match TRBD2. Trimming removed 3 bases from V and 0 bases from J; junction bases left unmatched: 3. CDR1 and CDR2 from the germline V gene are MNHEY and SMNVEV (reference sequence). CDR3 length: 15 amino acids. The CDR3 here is CASSLGGLSTDTQYF. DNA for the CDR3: TGTGCCAGCAGTTTGGGAGGGTTAAGCACAGATACGCAGTATTTT.

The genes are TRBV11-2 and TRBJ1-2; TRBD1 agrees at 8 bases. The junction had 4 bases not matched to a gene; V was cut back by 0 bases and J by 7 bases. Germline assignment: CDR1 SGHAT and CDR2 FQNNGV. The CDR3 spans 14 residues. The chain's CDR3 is CASSLDAQGAGYTF. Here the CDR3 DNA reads TGTGCCAGCAGCTTAGATGCCCAGGGGGCTGGCTACACCTTC.

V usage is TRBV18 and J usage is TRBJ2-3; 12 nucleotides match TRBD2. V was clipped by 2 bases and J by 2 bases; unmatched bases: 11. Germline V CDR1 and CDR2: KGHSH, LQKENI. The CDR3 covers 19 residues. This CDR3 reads CASSPRASGGAHLTDTQYF. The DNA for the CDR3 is TGTGCCAGCTCACCAAGGGCTAGCGGGGGGGCCCACCTCACAGATACGCAGTATTTT.

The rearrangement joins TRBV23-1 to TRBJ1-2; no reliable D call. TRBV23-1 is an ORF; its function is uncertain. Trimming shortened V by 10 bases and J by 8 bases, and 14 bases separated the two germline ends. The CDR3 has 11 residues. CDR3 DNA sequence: TGCGCCACCCGGCGAGGGTTCGGCTACACCTTC. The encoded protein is CATRRGFGYTF.

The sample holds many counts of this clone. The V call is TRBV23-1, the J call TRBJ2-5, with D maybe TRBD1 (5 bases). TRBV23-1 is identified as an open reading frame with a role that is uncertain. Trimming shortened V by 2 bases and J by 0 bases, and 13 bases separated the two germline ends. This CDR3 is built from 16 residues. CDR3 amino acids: CASSQGTGTYQETQYF. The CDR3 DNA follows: TGCGCCAGCAGTCAAGGAACAGGAACGTACCAAGAGACCCAGTACTTC.

This CDR3 is CASSNYLRKGVKNTEAFF. CDR3 nucleotides: TGTGCCAGTAGTAACTACTTACGCAAGGGGGTTAAGAACACTGAAGCTTTCTTT. The chain combines TRBV19 with TRBJ1-1, with D maybe TRBD1 (6 bases). Deletions cut 4 bases from V and 1 base from J, with 22 bases between. The CDR3 extends over 18 amino acids. The germline CDR1 and CDR2 sequences are LNHDA and SQIVND (reference sequence).

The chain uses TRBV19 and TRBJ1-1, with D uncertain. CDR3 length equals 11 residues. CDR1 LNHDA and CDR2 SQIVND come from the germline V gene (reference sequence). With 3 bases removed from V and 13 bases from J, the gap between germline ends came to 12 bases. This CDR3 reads CASSIRDKNFF. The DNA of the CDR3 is TGTGCCAGTAGTATTCGCGACAAAAATTTCTTT.

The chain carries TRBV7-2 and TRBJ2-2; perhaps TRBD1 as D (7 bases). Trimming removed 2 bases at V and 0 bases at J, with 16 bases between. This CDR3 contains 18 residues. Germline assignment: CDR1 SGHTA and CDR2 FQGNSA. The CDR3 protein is CASSLRGGGTSNTGELFF. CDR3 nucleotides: TGTGCCAGCAGCTTAAGAGGGGGCGGGACCTCGAACACCGGGGAGCTGTTTTTT.

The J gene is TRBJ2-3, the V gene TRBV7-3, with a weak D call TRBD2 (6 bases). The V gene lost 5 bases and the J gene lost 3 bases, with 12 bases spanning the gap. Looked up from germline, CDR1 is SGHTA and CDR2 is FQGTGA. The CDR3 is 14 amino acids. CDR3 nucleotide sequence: TGTGCCAGCAGCGGGATCGGGGGAACAGATACGCAGTATTTT. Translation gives CASSGIGGTDTQYF.

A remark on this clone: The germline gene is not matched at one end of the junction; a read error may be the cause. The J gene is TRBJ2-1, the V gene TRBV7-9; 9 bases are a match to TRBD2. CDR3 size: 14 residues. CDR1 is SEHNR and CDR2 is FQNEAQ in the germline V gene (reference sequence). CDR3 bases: TGTGCCAGCAGTTTAGCGGGGGCCGACAATGAGCAGTTCTTC. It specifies CASSLAGADNEQFF.

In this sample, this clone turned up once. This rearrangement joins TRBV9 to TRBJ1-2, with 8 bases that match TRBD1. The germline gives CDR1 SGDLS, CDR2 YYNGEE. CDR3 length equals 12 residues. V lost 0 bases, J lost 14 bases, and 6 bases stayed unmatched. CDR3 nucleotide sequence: TGTGCCAGCAGCGTAGGAGGCAGGGGGCATACCTTC. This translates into CASSVGGRGHTF.

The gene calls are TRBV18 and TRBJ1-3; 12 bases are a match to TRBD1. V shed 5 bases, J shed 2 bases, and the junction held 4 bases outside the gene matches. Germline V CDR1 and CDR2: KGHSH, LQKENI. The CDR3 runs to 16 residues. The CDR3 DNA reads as TGTGCCAGCTCATCAGGGACAGGGGGCACTGGAAACACCATATATTTT. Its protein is CASSSGTGGTGNTIYF.

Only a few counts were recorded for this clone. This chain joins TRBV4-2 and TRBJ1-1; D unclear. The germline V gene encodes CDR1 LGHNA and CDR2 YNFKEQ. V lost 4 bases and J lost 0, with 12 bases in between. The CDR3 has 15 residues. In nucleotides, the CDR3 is TGTGCCAGCAGCCCTATGAGCGGGATGAACACTGAAGCTTTCTTT. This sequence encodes CASSPMSGMNTEAFF.

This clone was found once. CDR3 DNA: TGTGCCACCAGTCTTTGTGTACGAGGGGGTTTTTGGTCCTTTGGCAATCAGCCCCAGCATTTT. Its protein product is CATSLCVRGGFWSFGNQPQHF. The rearrangement joins TRBV24-1 to TRBJ1-5, with a possible D match to TRBD1 (6 bases). The V gene lost 6 bases and the J gene lost 2 bases, with 31 bases spanning the gap. CDR1 is KGHDR, CDR2 SFDVKD, per germline. The CDR3 sequence is 21 residues long.

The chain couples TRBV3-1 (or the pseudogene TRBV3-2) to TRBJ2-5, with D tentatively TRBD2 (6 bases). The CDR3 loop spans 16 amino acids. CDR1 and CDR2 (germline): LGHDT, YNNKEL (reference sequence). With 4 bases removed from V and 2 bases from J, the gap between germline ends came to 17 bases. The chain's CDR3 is CASSRRSGVLQETQYF. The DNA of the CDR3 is TGTGCCAGCAGCCGACGCTCGGGGGTTCTTCAAGAGACCCAGTACTTC.

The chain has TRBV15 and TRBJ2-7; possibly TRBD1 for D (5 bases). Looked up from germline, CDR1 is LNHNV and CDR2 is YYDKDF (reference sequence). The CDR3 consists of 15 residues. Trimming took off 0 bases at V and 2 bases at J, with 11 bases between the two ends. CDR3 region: CATSRDPSTAYEQYF. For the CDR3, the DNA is TGTGCCACCAGCAGAGATCCGTCGACAGCCTACGAGCAGTACTTC.

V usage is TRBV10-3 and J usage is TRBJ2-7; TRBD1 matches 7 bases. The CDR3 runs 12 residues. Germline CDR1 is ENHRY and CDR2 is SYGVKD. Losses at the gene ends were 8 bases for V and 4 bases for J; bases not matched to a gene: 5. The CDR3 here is CAIRTGSYEQYF. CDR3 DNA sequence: TGTGCCATCCGGACAGGATCATACGAGCAGTACTTC.

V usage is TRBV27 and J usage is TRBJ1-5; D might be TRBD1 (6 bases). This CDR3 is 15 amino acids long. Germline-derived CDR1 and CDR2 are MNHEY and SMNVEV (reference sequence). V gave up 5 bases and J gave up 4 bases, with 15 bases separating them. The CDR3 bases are TGTGCCAGCAGTCCGGACAGCCGAAGAAATCAGCCCCAGCATTTT. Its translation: CASSPDSRRNQPQHF.

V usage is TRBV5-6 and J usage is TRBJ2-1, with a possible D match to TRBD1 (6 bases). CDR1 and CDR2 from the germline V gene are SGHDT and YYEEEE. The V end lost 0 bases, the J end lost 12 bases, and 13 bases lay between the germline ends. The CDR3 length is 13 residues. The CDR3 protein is CASSLARGLSQFF. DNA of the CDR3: TGTGCCAGCAGCTTGGCCAGGGGTCTCTCGCAGTTCTTC.